The subject of this entry is one TCR beta chain. Method: immunoSEQ multiplex PCR; TCRdb's copy keeps in-frame clones and lacks some. The profile shows 120,000 to 150,000 clones, roughly 76% of them singletons. The sample is drawn from a study of blood T cell repertoires in COVID-19. Study at large: Sources were T cells, B-cell-depleted T cells, or PBMCs; the material itself was cDNA or gDNA.

Germline lookup yields CDR1 SGHRS and CDR2 YFSETQ. J was trimmed by 2 bases and V by 3 bases; bases with no gene match: 13. The CDR3 sequence is 17 residues long. This clonotype originated in a human donor with acute or convalescent COVID-19. The donor label of this sample is uncertain. Sequenced: peripheral blood. The chain joins TRBV5-1 to TRBJ1-2; 7 positions agree with TRBD1. The CDR3 here is CASSSKASGGINYGYTF. CDR3 coding DNA: TGCGCCAGCAGCTCCAAAGCATCAGGGGGAATCAACTATGGCTACACCTTC.